This T cell receptor beta chain was profiled in a study of blood T cell repertoires in COVID-19 (dated by TCRdb to 2020 to 2022). Study-level background: Samples from collaborators originated in the United States, Italy and Spain and spanned both the acute and convalescent phases of COVID-19. Samples were obtained from the ongoing ImmuneRACE study (first 160 participants) and from roughly 1,300 subjects provided by 6 global collaborators. Where available, HLA class I and class II types were obtained from metadata supplied by the sample provider rather than from assay-based typing. The dataset comprised deeply sampled blood TCRbeta repertoires from subjects exposed to, actively infected with, or recovered from COVID-19. The prospective study material was composed of cDNA or gDNA derived from T cells, B-cell-depleted T cells, or PBMCs. A freely available public database, intended as a resource for researchers studying the immune response to SARS-CoV-2, is where the repertoires were released. Sample metadata almost always included a de-identified subject ID, COVID-19 status, age in years and sex. The research as a whole found: How much clinical and demographic metadata was included differed by source and by participant, and the metadata was provided uncurated.

Participants in the prospective study were aged 18 to 89 years, lived in about two dozen United States geographic areas, and enrolled through a virtual design. In the prospective study, cohorts were assigned on the basis of participant-reported clinical history obtained from a screening survey and a study questionnaire. Recovered participants in ImmuneRACE Cohort 3 were defined as having two consecutive negative NP/OP PCR tests, clearance from a healthcare professional, or resolution of symptoms. In the prospective study, mobile phlebotomists collected whole blood, serum and a nasopharyngeal or oropharyngeal swab from each participant. Participants in the prospective study had the option to provide additional blood draws and questionnaires over a roughly 2-month period. Before DNA extraction, prospective study blood samples were shipped either frozen or at room temperature. Notes on this clone: Its cognate antigen has yet to be identified. Base qualities are missing; no much larger clone stands one base away.

TCRbeta CDR3 regions were amplified from genomic DNA by means of the immunoSEQ Assay, a bias-controlled multiplex PCR. As for the authors' bioinformatics: The number of nucleated cells in each sample was estimated by amplification of reference gene primers within the assay. To quantify the absolute abundance of each unique TCRbeta CDR3 rearrangement, sequence reads were collapsed and filtered. For each sample, productive Simpson clonality was calculated as the square root of Simpson's diversity index across productive rearrangements. What TCRdb holds here is the immuneACCESS table cut down to in-frame rearrangements. Part of the clones is not present; checked against another copy, under half of the missing clones reflect an unresolved V gene, and the others are unexplained. The DNA was the basis for D and trimming; V, J and clone size are from that table. This sample is represented by some 500,000 clones; roughly 90% of them were singletons. Approximately 2% of the sample lies in the top ten.

The clonotype comes from a middle-aged woman who had recovered from COVID-19. Sequencing was carried out using PBMCs or T cells enriched from blood (not recorded which).

The sequence in DNA is TGTGCCAGCAGCTCTACAGGGGGCCCAGATACGCAGTATTTT. Translated, this gives CASSSTGGPDTQYF. The sequence joins TRBV7-2 to TRBJ2-3, with 9 junctional bases fitting TRBD1. Measured from the cysteine to the phenylalanine, the CDR3 is 14 residues long. The entry retains the CDR3 DNA only, 42 bases that are in frame from base 1. CDR1 and CDR2 were assigned from the germline V gene as SGHTA and FQGNSA. Ends trimmed: V by 4 bases, J by 4 bases; bases unmatched to a gene: 3.